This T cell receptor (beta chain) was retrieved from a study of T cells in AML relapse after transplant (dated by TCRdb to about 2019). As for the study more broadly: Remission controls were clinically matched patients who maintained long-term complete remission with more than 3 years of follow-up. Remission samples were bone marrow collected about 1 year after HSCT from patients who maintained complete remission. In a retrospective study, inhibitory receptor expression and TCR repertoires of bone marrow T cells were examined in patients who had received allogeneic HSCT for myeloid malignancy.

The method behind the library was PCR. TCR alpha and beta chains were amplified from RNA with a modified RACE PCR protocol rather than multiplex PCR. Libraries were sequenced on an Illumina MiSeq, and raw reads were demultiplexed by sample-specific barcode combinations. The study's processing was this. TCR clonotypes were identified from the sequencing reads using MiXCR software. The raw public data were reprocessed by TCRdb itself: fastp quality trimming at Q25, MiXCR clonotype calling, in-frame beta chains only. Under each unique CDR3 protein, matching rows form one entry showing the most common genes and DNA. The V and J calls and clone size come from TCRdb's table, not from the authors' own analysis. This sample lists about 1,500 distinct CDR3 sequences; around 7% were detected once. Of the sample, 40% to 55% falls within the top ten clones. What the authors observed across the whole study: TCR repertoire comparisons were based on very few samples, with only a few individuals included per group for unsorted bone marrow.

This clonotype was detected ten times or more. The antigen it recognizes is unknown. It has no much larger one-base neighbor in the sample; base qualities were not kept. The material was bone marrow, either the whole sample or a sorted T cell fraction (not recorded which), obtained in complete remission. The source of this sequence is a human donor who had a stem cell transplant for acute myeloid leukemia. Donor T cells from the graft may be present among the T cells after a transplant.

At the DNA level, the sequence is TGTGCCAGCAGCCACGCCGGGACAAACTACGAGCAGTACTTC. This translates into CASSHAGTNYEQYF. The sequence is built from TRBV3-1 and TRBJ2-7; the D gene is perhaps TRBD1, on 6 matching bases. The CDR1 and CDR2 encoded by the germline V gene (reference sequence) are LGHDT and YNNKEL. The CDR3 sequence holds 14 residues, the cysteine and phenylalanine included. Solely the CDR3 DNA is kept, with 42 bases framed from the first base. V and J are truncated by 3 bases and 3 bases respectively, leaving an intervening sequence of 12 bases.